The following is a TCR beta chain sequence with its context. This clonotype was detected many times. Its antigen is not yet known. Base qualities are not provided; no much larger clone lies one nucleotide away. The healthy controls were volunteers from blood banks in Maryland, USA. Libraries from unsorted PBMCs were made from 2 million PBMCs kept in RNAlater at -80 degrees C until RNA extraction. Peripheral blood was subjected to Ficoll-Hypaque density gradient centrifugation to isolate PBMCs, which were then cryopreserved in liquid nitrogen. Spanning cysteine to phenylalanine, the CDR3 consists of 19 amino acids. The CDR3 DNA has 57 bases and is translated from base 1. CDR1 PRHDT and CDR2 FYEKMQ were looked up in the germline V gene (reference sequence). V loses 1 base of germline sequence and J loses 2 bases, and the interval between the two ends is 22 bases. cDNA was synthesized by template-switch 5'RACE using a primer with a 10-nucleotide random unique molecular identifier that tagged each TCR transcript. Each sequencing run produced over 180 million TCR-beta sequences covering 15-18 subjects. The RNeasy kit was used for extraction of total RNA. The KAPA Real-time Library Amplification kit was used to amplify TCR-beta VDJ regions with primers targeting the TCR constant region and the 5'RACE anchor. Sample indexes and Illumina adaptors were added in a first PCR, and a second PCR then increased library yield. The roughly 650 bp TCR product was size-selected on a 2% E-gel SizeSelection system after Ampure bead purification. Before pooling, library quality was checked on a Bioanalyzer, concentration was measured with Qubit, and libraries were quantified with the Kapa Library Quantification kit. An Illumina HiSeq 2500 was used to sequence the libraries paired-end at 2 x 150 bp. To increase sequence diversity, roughly 24-32% phiX was spiked into each library pool. The original methods were these. The UMI-based MiGEC pipeline processed quality-filtered reads and removed over 75% of raw TCR sequences during error correction. VDJ genes were aligned to IMGT germline references, and each clonotype was defined by a unique CDR3 amino acid sequence together with V-J genes. Clonal expansion, Shannon diversity, and CDR3 relatedness (CalcPairwiseDistances, ClusterSamples) were evaluated with VDJtools, and phylogenetic trees were built with CLCbio workbench. Clones with at least 8 unique UMIs were defined as expanded, with this threshold being based on coefficient-of-variation modelling across technical triplicates. TCRdb applied fastp at Q25 and MiXCR to the public reads, then kept only in-frame beta chains. Every entry covers one CDR3 protein and lists the most common genes and DNA from its rows. None of the V and J calls come from the authors' own analysis; TCRdb made them. Counted in this sample were 60,000 or so distinct CDR3 sequences; around 10% of them appeared once. 1.5% to 2% of the sample comes from the top ten.

These data come from a study of neurological immune-mediated disorders (dated by TCRdb to about 2019). Looking at the study overall: Peripheral blood TCR-beta repertoires from HTLV-I-associated myelopathy (HAM/TSP) patients, multiple sclerosis patients and healthy controls were compared by UMI-based sequencing. The 90 to 120 TCR-beta libraries covered PBMC samples along with longitudinal samples, technical triplicates, and paired sorted CD4+ and CD8+ T-cell subsets. The cohort was made up of approximately 65 subjects, consisting of about 15 HAM/TSP patients, about 34 multiple sclerosis patients and some 20 healthy controls. Broad study findings and their caveats: Across subjects, expanded clones never shared an identical CDR3 amino acid sequence, which suggests that the TCR-beta repertoires in every group were private. The highest TCR clonal expansion was observed in HAM/TSP patients, whereas the lowest was observed in MS patients, even when compared with healthy controls.

The chain is assembled from TRBV13 and TRBJ2-3, with the D call tentatively TRBD1 or TRBD2, each fitting 6 bases. This clonotype was obtained from a man aged 60 to 69 in good health. Material: PBMCs. The DNA sequence is TGTGCCAGCAGCTTAGTGGTGGGGGAGACGGGGGCCCCCACAGATACGCAGTATTTT. Its protein reads: CASSLVVGETGAPTDTQYF. Reference TRBV13 and TRBJ2-3 proteins supply the regions before and after the CDR3; the full variable domain is: AAGVIQSPRHLIKEKRETATLKCYPIPRHDTVYWYQQGPGQDPQFLISFYEKMQSDKGSIPDRFSAQQFSDYHSELNMSSLELGDSALYFCASSLVVGETGAPTDTQYFGPGTRLTVL.